One and the same sample provided the 27 T cell receptor beta chains below, sequenced in a study of PD-1 blockade in classical Hodgkin lymphoma. Every patient experienced relapse after autologous stem cell transplantation, and brentuximab vedotin exposure varied. The protocol was immunoSEQ multiplex PCR, while the TCRdb copy is restricted to in-frame clones and leaves out a portion. Here the sample spans 37,000 or so clones, about 90% being singletons. Sequencing used peripheral blood mononuclear cells (PBMCs), obtained before the second cycle of nivolumab. All receptors come from a human donor with classical Hodgkin lymphoma.

The chain links TRBV7-9 to TRBJ2-3; maybe TRBD2 (5 bases). Germline lookup yields CDR1 SEHNR and CDR2 FQNEAQ (reference sequence). The V end was cut by 7 bases, the J end by 2 bases, with 19 bases between. CDR3 length equals 16 residues. The CDR3 DNA reads as TGTGCCAGCACCTTGGGCTCTAGCCTCCCCACAGATACGCAGTATTTT. It yields the protein CASTLGSSLPTDTQYF.

This chain links TRBV5-4 with TRBJ2-1, with TRBD2 identical over 7 bases. V lost 0 bases and J lost 0; bases outside the gene matches: 12. Germline V gene sequence: CDR1 SGHNT, CDR2 YYREEE (reference sequence). This CDR3 is 19 amino acids long. The CDR3 protein is CASSLVRALGGSSYNEQFF. In nucleotides, the CDR3 is TGTGCCAGCAGCTTGGTAAGGGCCCTAGGCGGGAGCTCCTACAATGAGCAGTTCTTC.

The V gene is TRBV10-2, the J gene TRBJ2-7, with 11 bases lining up with TRBD2. The length of the CDR3 is 14 residues. V lost 6 bases, J lost 5 bases, and 6 bases stayed unmatched. Germline assignment: CDR1 WSHSY and CDR2 SAAADI. In DNA, the CDR3 is TGCGCCAGCAGCTTAGCGGGAGGGCCCCACGAGCAGTACTTC. This encodes CASSLAGGPHEQYF.

V usage is TRBV11-1 and J usage is TRBJ2-5; D is perhaps TRBD2 (6 bases). Trimming removed 8 bases at V and 3 bases at J, with 13 bases between. This CDR3 is built from 13 residues. Germline CDR1 and CDR2: SGHAT and FQDESV (reference sequence). The CDR3 sequence is CASVWGGEETQYF. DNA of the CDR3: TGTGCCAGCGTTTGGGGCGGGGAAGAGACCCAGTACTTC.

V and J are TRBV5-8 and TRBJ1-4; D ambiguous. CDR1 and CDR2 (germline): SGHTS, YDEGEE. The V end was cut by 4 bases, the J end by 14 bases, with 18 bases between. The CDR3 length is 13 residues. CDR3 sequence reads: CASSPFLIEGLFF. CDR3 bases: TGTGCCAGCAGCCCATTCTTGATCGAAGGGCTGTTTTTT.

This clone occurred once. The chain is built from TRBV5-4 and TRBJ2-7; D gene uncertain. The CDR3 runs to 13 residues. Trimming took 0 bases from V and 0 from J, leaving 4 bases between them. Germline values: CDR1 SGHNT, CDR2 YYREEE (reference sequence). The CDR3 DNA reads TGTGCCAGCAGCTTGGACTTCTCCTACGAGCAGTACTTC. Protein sequence: CASSLDFSYEQYF.

This clone occurred a few times. The chain is built from TRBV19 and TRBJ2-7, with 11 bases aligning to TRBD2. J lost 7 bases, V lost 1 base, and 9 bases had no gene match. Germline-derived CDR1 and CDR2 are LNHDA and SQIVND (reference sequence). The CDR3 extends over 16 amino acids. In DNA form, the CDR3 reads TGTGCCAGTAGTATAGCGGCGATAGCGGGAGGGCCAGAGCAGTACTTC. Its protein product is CASSIAAIAGGPEQYF.

The chain carries TRBV5-1 and TRBJ1-5; weak D call: TRBD1 (5 bases). The CDR3 has 16 residues. CDR1 is SGHRS, CDR2 YFSETQ, per germline. V was pared by 1 base and J by 3 bases, with 14 bases between. Here the CDR3 reads CASSLSPRDSNQPQHF. CDR3 DNA: TGCGCCAGCAGCTTGAGCCCCAGGGACTCCAATCAGCCCCAGCATTTT.

CDR3 DNA sequence: TGTGCCAGCAGGGAGGGAGGCTCCTACAATGAGCAGTTCTTC. This gives the protein CASREGGSYNEQFF. The chain has TRBV2 and TRBJ2-1, with D perhaps matching TRBD2 (6 bases). This CDR3 has 14 residues. V was shortened by 6 bases and J by 0 bases, with 9 bases between the two germline ends. Germline V gene data show CDR1 as SNHLY and CDR2 as FYNNEI.

This rearrangement joins TRBV20-1 to TRBJ2-7; D unclear. V lost 6 bases and J lost 5, with 11 bases in between. Germline V gene data show CDR1 as DFQATT and CDR2 as SNEGSKA (reference sequence). The CDR3 is made up of 11 amino acids. CDR3 sequence: CSAPRVDEQYF. The CDR3, as DNA: TGCAGTGCGCCAAGGGTCGACGAGCAGTACTTC.

V gene TRBV9 combines with J gene TRBJ1-4; 9 nucleotides align to TRBD1. Per the germline V gene, CDR1 is SGDLS and CDR2 is YYNGEE. This CDR3 spans 14 amino acids. Trimming cost V 4 bases and J 7 bases; bases outside gene matches: 5. The chain's CDR3 is CASSYGQGSEKLFF. The DNA for the CDR3 is TGTGCCAGCAGCTACGGACAGGGGTCTGAAAAACTGTTTTTT.

The chain couples TRBV28 to TRBJ2-5; D not certain. The germline V gene encodes CDR1 MDHEN and CDR2 SYDVKM. V lost 7 bases and J lost 0, with 12 bases in between. The CDR3 length is 14 residues. Here the CDR3 reads CASTEWANQETQYF. CDR3 sequence (DNA): TGTGCCAGCACCGAGTGGGCAAACCAAGAGACCCAGTACTTC.

This clone turned up a few times. The V gene is TRBV30, the J gene TRBJ1-5; D unclear. The CDR3 has 12 residues. Germline V lookup: CDR1 GTSNPN, CDR2 SVGIG (reference sequence). V dropped 1 base and J dropped 6 bases, with 7 bases sitting between them. CDR3 amino acids: CAWSGTGQPQHF. CDR3 coding DNA: TGTGCCTGGAGTGGCACCGGTCAGCCCCAGCATTTT.

The V call is TRBV4-1, the J call TRBJ2-7, with TRBD2 identical over 8 bases. Germline assignment: CDR1 MGHRA and CDR2 YSYEKL. Trimming at V came to 0 bases and at J to 6 bases, leaving 7 bases not matched to a gene. The CDR3 is 15 residues long. The CDR3 loop is CASSQDGLAVPEQYF. The DNA for the CDR3 is TGCGCCAGCAGCCAAGACGGACTAGCTGTTCCCGAGCAGTACTTC.

The V gene is TRBV6-5, the J gene TRBJ2-7, with TRBD1 matching 8 bases. This CDR3 is built from 15 residues. The V gene's germline CDR1 is MNHEY and CDR2 SVGAGI. After removal of 4 bases from V and 5 bases from J, the junction contained 10 bases not matched to a gene. The CDR3 here is CASSFLGTGLNEQYF. CDR3 bases: TGTGCCAGCAGTTTTCTCGGGACAGGTCTTAACGAGCAGTACTTC.

The chain employs TRBV27 and TRBJ1-1, with D perhaps matching TRBD1 (5 bases). The CDR3 extends over 15 amino acids. V was pared by 5 bases and J by 2 bases, with 15 bases between. Per germline, CDR1 MNHEY and CDR2 SMNVEV (reference sequence). CDR3 in DNA: TGTGCCAGCAGTGGGCCCGGGACCCTAAACACTGAAGCTTTCTTT. Protein: CASSGPGTLNTEAFF.

The V call is TRBV7-3, the J call TRBJ2-1, with TRBD2 identical over 11 bases. J was trimmed by 5 bases and V by 1 base; bases with no gene match: 4. This CDR3 region has 16 residues. Germline-derived CDR1 and CDR2 are SGHTA and FQGTGA. This CDR3 reads CASSLRASGRNNEQFF. CDR3 sequence (DNA): TGTGCCAGCAGCTTAAGGGCTAGCGGGAGGAACAATGAGCAGTTCTTC. Full variable domain (outside the CDR3, taken from reference TRBV7-3 and TRBJ2-1): GAGVSQTPSNKVTEKGKYVELRCDPISGHTALYWYRQSLGQGPEFLIYFQGTGAADDSGLPNDRFFAVRPEGSVSTLKIQRTERGDSAVYLCASSLRASGRNNEQFFGPGTRLTVL.

The chain joins TRBV5-1 to TRBJ1-2; 8 bases align to TRBD1. CDR3 length equals 16 residues. Germline values: CDR1 SGHRS, CDR2 YFSETQ. Unmatched junction bases numbered 14, after V lost 7 bases and J lost 3 bases. CDR3 coding DNA: TGCGCCAGCCGTACGGAGGGGTTACAGGGGGACTATGGCTACACCTTC. Translating it yields CASRTEGLQGDYGYTF.

V is TRBV9 and J is TRBJ2-4; D perhaps matches TRBD1 (6 bases). V shed 3 bases and J shed 11 bases, with 18 bases lying between them. Germline V gene lookup returns CDR1 SGDLS and CDR2 YYNGEE. The CDR3 consists of 14 residues. CDR3 amino acids: CASSGRDNVLLQYF. CDR3 sequence (DNA): TGTGCCAGCAGCGGACGGGACAATGTTCTACTTCAGTACTTC.

The chain recombines TRBV5-3 with TRBJ2-1, with 7 bases lining up with TRBD2. TRBV5-3 belongs to the ORF category, with a function that is uncertain. This CDR3 spans 13 amino acids. The V gene end was trimmed by 4 bases and the J gene end by 12 bases; junction bases not matched to a gene: 10. CDR3: CARSPKAGVLQFF. CDR3 bases: TGTGCCAGAAGCCCAAAGGCGGGGGTGTTGCAGTTCTTC.

V gene TRBV7-6 combines with J gene TRBJ2-3; D gene uncertain. CDR3 length: 13 residues. In germline, CDR1 is SGHVS, CDR2 FNYEAQ. The V end was cut by 6 bases, the J end by 6 bases, with 13 bases between. CDR3 loop: CASSIRQPDTQYF. The DNA for the CDR3 is TGTGCCAGCAGTATCCGGCAGCCTGATACGCAGTATTTT.

V gene TRBV11-3 combines with J gene TRBJ1-1; D is uncertain. Trimming removed 1 base at V and 3 bases at J, with 9 bases between. CDR3 length equals 14 residues. CDR1 and CDR2 (germline): SGHNT, YENEEA. For the CDR3, the DNA is TGTGCCAGCAGCTTAGGGAGACACCACACTGAAGCTTTCTTT. Translation: CASSLGRHHTEAFF.

This sequence joins TRBV7-9 and TRBJ2-2; no firm D call. The CDR3 sequence is 16 residues long. Germline V CDR1 and CDR2: SEHNR, FQNEAQ (reference sequence). Between the trimmed V and J ends, which lost 6 bases and 2 bases, there was a span of 16 bases. DNA of the CDR3: TGTGCCAGCAGTACGAAGGACCCGCATAACACCGGGGAGCTGTTTTTT. This translates into CASSTKDPHNTGELFF.

The J gene is TRBJ2-5, the V gene TRBV5-1; 7 positions match TRBD2. The tail of the sequence fits TRBJ2-7 better, so the J call may be wrong. Germline V gene data show CDR1 as SGHRS and CDR2 as YFSETQ. The CDR3 sequence is 16 residues long. This chain's CDR3 is CASSLALASGSYEQYF. The CDR3 nucleotides read TGCGCCAGCAGCTTGGCCTTGGCTAGCGGATCCTACGAGCAGTACTTC.

CDR3 sequence: CASSPGTSGSSYEQYF. The CDR3 DNA reads TGTGCCAGCAGTCCAGGGACTAGCGGGAGCTCCTACGAGCAGTACTTC. The chain joins TRBV27 to TRBJ2-7, with TRBD2 identical over 14 bases. Losses at the gene ends were 5 bases for V and 0 bases for J; bases not matched to a gene: 3. The V gene's germline CDR1 is MNHEY and CDR2 SMNVEV (reference sequence). This CDR3 is built from 16 residues.

V is TRBV9 and J is TRBJ1-2, with D possibly being TRBD1 (5 bases). V was shortened by 2 bases and J by 4 bases, with 6 bases between the two germline ends. The CDR3 extends over 12 amino acids. Germline CDR1 reads SGDLS; CDR2 reads YYNGEE. CDR3 sequence (DNA): TGTGCCAGCAGCGTGGGGGTCTATGGCTACACCTTC. It codes for CASSVGVYGYTF.

This clone was seen more than once but under ten times. J is TRBJ2-1 and V is TRBV7-2, with TRBD1 identical over 9 bases. This CDR3 is built from 16 residues. Per germline, CDR1 SGHTA and CDR2 FQGNSA. V lost 5 bases, J lost 9 bases, and 14 bases stayed unmatched. CDR3 nucleotide sequence: TGTGCCAGCAGCCAAGCACCGGGACAGGGAATGGCTGAGCAGTTCTTC. Protein: CASSQAPGQGMAEQFF.